This T cell receptor beta chain was sequenced in a study of cytomegalovirus exposure and HLA in healthy donors. With 60 Vbeta and 13 Jbeta primers, the PCR was carried out. Method: immunoSEQ multiplex PCR; TCRdb's copy keeps in-frame clones and lacks some. The sample holds approximately 76,000 clones; 63% are singletons and the top ten take about 5.7%. V was pared by 6 bases and J by 6 bases, with 1 base of the junction left unmatched. Germline V CDR1 and CDR2: MNHNS, SASEGT. This CDR3 comprises 12 residues. On this clone itself: The target antigen is unknown.

Findings and caveats of the study: Among the most significant clusters, several appeared linked to common viral pathogens in a later analysis.

Sequenced: PBMCs. This receptor was taken from a man aged 30-40 years in good health and CMV-seropositive. The chain recombines TRBV6-1 with TRBJ2-7; the match to TRBD2 covers 11 bases. CDR3 DNA: TGTGCCAGCAGACTAGCGGGAGCCGAGCAGTACTTC. Protein: CASRLAGAEQYF.